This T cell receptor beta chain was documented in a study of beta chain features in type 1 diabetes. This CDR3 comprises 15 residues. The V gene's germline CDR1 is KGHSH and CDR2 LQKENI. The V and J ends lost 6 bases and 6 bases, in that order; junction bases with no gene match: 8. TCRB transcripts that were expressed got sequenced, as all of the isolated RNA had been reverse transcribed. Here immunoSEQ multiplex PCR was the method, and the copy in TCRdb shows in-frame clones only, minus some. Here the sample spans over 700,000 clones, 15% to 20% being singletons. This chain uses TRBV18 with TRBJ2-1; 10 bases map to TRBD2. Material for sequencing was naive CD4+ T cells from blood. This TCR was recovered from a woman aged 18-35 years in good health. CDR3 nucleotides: TGTGCCAGCTCCCCGGGACTAGCGAGTCGCAATGAGCAGTTCTTC. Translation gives CASSPGLASRNEQFF.